The rows below give T cell receptor beta chains drawn from one sample of a study of shared clonotypes between healthy human individuals. The data were produced by immunoSEQ multiplex PCR, yet TCRdb's version contains in-frame clones alone and is incomplete. Of just over 2,000,000 clones in the sample, about 95% are singletons; the top ten hold 0.85% to 1.2%. Sequences were obtained from naive CD8+ T cells sorted from blood. These receptors were obtained from a man in his late teens or twenties in good health. Each CDR3 is given with its conserved first and last residue. A D gene is named only where the DNA matches it firmly. The size entry is marked missing in some rows and otherwise reads once, few, many or a size class.

>TRBD1|TRBV5-1|TRBJ2-5|once
CASSLESATGGETQYF
TGCGCCAGCAGCTTGGAGTCCGCGACAGGGGGAGAGACCCAGTACTTC
>.|TRBV6-5|TRBJ2-5|.
CASSYSPETQYF
TGTGCCAGCAGTTACTCACCAGAGACCCAGTACTTC
>TRBD2|TRBV10-1|TRBJ2-7|.
CASTHSLAGYEQYF
TGCGCCAGCACCCACAGCCTAGCGGGATACGAGCAGTACTTC
>.|TRBV7-6|TRBJ1-1|.
CASSPHRDGLNTEAFF
TGTGCCAGCAGCCCCCACCGGGACGGTTTGAACACTGAAGCTTTCTTT
>.|TRBV19|TRBJ2-7|once
CASSLLTGEQYF
TGTGCCAGTAGTCTCCTCACGGGGGAGCAGTACTTC
>TRBD1|TRBV30|TRBJ1-5|.
CAWADRDQPQHF
TGTGCCTGGGCGGACAGGGATCAGCCCCAGCATTTT
>TRBD2|TRBV6-6|TRBJ2-7|.
CASTLLAGGPHEQYF
TGTGCCAGCACTCTACTAGCGGGGGGGCCCCACGAGCAGTACTTC
>TRBD2|TRBV2|TRBJ2-7|.
CASSEGPSGSYEQYF
TGTGCCAGCAGTGAAGGGCCTAGCGGCTCCTACGAGCAGTACTTC
>TRBD1|TRBV5-4|TRBJ2-7|.
CASSSADRGYEQYF
TGTGCCAGCAGCTCGGCCGACAGGGGTTACGAGCAGTACTTC
>.|TRBV15|TRBJ2-4|once
CATSRETTGSQNIQYF
TGTGCCACCAGCAGAGAAACGACAGGATCCCAAAACATTCAGTACTTC
>.|TRBV18|TRBJ2-7|.
CASSPVSGSYEQYF
TGTGCCAGCTCACCCGTCTCGGGCTCCTACGAGCAGTACTTC
>TRBD1|TRBV25-1|TRBJ1-1|.
CASNRQGEGRTEAFF
TGTGCCAGTAATAGACAGGGCGAGGGTAGGACTGAAGCTTTCTTT
>.|TRBV9|TRBJ2-3|.
CASSVVQGFTDTQYF
TGTGCCAGCAGCGTAGTTCAGGGATTCACAGATACGCAGTATTTT
>TRBD2|TRBV7-8|TRBJ2-5|.
CASSLELAGGSVGETQYF
TGTGCCAGCAGCTTAGAACTAGCGGGAGGTAGTGTTGGAGAGACCCAGTACTTC
>TRBD1|TRBV9|TRBJ2-1|.
CASSVEDRDHEQFF
TGTGCCAGCAGCGTAGAAGACAGGGACCATGAGCAGTTCTTC
>.|TRBV7-9|TRBJ1-2|.
CASSLETGYTF
TGTGCCAGCAGCTTAGAGACGGGTTACACCTTC
>TRBD1|TRBV5-1|TRBJ2-7|.
CASSWTGSTYEQYF
TGCGCCAGCAGCTGGACAGGGTCCACCTACGAGCAGTACTTC
>TRBD1|TRBV11-1|TRBJ2-7|.
CASSIGQGFPYEQYF
TGTGCCAGCAGCATCGGACAGGGGTTCCCCTACGAGCAGTACTTC
>.|TRBV5-1|TRBJ2-6|.
CASSTRTLSGANVLTF
TGCGCCAGCAGCACCCGGACCCTCTCTGGGGCCAACGTCCTGACTTTC
>.|TRBV5-1|TRBJ1-1|.
CASSLGGEAFF
TGCGCCAGCAGCTTAGGGGGTGAAGCTTTCTTT
>.|TRBV27|TRBJ2-2|.
CASSFLSGLYTGELFF
TGTGCCAGCAGTTTCCTCTCTGGGTTGTACACCGGGGAGCTGTTTTTT
>.|TRBV10-1|TRBJ2-1|.
CASSESTAPLNEQFF
TGCGCCAGCAGTGAGTCGACAGCCCCCCTCAATGAGCAGTTCTTC
>.|TRBV2|TRBJ1-4|.
CASSEARGLLEEKLFF
TGTGCCAGCAGTGAAGCCAGAGGACTTCTCGAGGAAAAACTGTTTTTT
>TRBD1|TRBV7-9|TRBJ2-1|.
CASSPPDRGNNEQFF
TGTGCCAGCAGCCCCCCGGACAGGGGAAACAATGAGCAGTTCTTC
>.|TRBV7-9|TRBJ1-3|.
CASSSQGSSGNTIYF
TGTGCCAGCAGCTCCCAGGGGAGCTCTGGAAACACCATATATTTT
>.|TRBV7-9|TRBJ1-2|.
CASSFDSSYGYTF
TGTGCCAGCAGCTTTGATTCTTCCTATGGCTACACCTTC
>.|TRBV11-2|TRBJ2-2|.
CASTWGGENTGELFF
TGTGCCAGCACCTGGGGGGGCGAGAACACCGGGGAGCTGTTTTTT
>.|TRBV7-8|TRBJ2-7|.
CASSSESYEQYF
TGTGCCAGCAGCTCAGAGTCCTACGAGCAGTACTTC
>.|TRBV19|TRBJ1-2|once
CASSIGGFAVSYGYTF
TGTGCCAGTAGTATAGGCGGGTTCGCGGTCAGCTATGGCTACACCTTC
>TRBD1|TRBV27|TRBJ2-7|.
CASSPDRGSYEQYF
TGTGCCAGCAGTCCGGACAGGGGGTCCTACGAGCAGTACTTC
>TRBD2|TRBV30|TRBJ2-1|.
CAWSVLAGYEQFF
TGTGCCTGGAGTGTGCTAGCGGGATATGAGCAGTTCTTC
>TRBD2|TRBV2|TRBJ2-1|.
CASSEASGASEQFF
TGTGCCAGCAGTGAGGCTAGCGGGGCCAGTGAGCAGTTCTTC
>TRBD1|TRBV25-1|TRBJ2-1|.
CASSEFYFFGTGVNEQFF
TGTGCCAGCAGTGAATTTTACTTTTTTGGGACAGGGGTAAATGAGCAGTTCTTC
>TRBD2|TRBV9|TRBJ2-3|.
CASSEGTSGTDTQYF
TGTGCCAGCAGCGAGGGGACTAGCGGAACAGATACGCAGTATTTT
>.|TRBV6-4|TRBJ1-1|.
CASSLTGGTEAFF
TGTGCCAGCAGTTTGACAGGTGGCACTGAAGCTTTCTTT
>TRBD1|TRBV5-1|TRBJ1-2|.
CASSHDRGSINYGYTF
TGCGCCAGCAGCCATGACAGGGGGTCCATTAACTATGGCTACACCTTC
>.|TRBV5-4|TRBJ2-7|.
CASSFTSGYEQYF
TGTGCCAGCAGCTTTACTAGTGGATACGAGCAGTACTTC
>TRBD1|TRBV9|TRBJ2-4|.
CASSSTDRGDKNIQYF
TGTGCCAGCAGCTCGACGGACAGGGGTGACAAAAACATTCAGTACTTC
>.|TRBV11-2|TRBJ2-7|.
CASRSTGGSYEQYF
TGTGCCAGCAGGTCGACAGGCGGCTCCTACGAGCAGTACTTC
>.|TRBV18|TRBJ2-1|.
CASSPPGTIDNEQFF
TGTGCCAGCTCACCACCCGGGACGATTGACAATGAGCAGTTCTTC
>.|TRBV11-2|TRBJ2-7|.
CASSLFSSSYEQYF
TGTGCCAGCAGCTTATTCAGTAGCTCCTACGAGCAGTACTTC
>.|TRBV7-8|TRBJ1-4|.
CASSLGGTEKLFF
TGTGCCAGCAGTCTCGGGGGCACTGAAAAACTGTTTTTT
>.|TRBV27|TRBJ2-1|.
CASSLSRGASYNEQFF
TGTGCCAGCAGTTTATCGCGCGGGGCATCCTACAATGAGCAGTTCTTC
>.|TRBV6-6|TRBJ1-4|.
CASSYQGSNEKLFF
TGTGCCAGCAGTTACCAGGGATCTAATGAAAAACTGTTTTTT
>.|TRBV4-1|TRBJ2-7|.
CASSQGLLYEQYF
TGCGCCAGCAGCCAGGGATTACTCTACGAGCAGTACTTC
>TRBD2|TRBV29-1|TRBJ2-1|.
CSVENSGSLYNEQFF
TGCAGCGTTGAGAATAGCGGGAGCCTGTACAATGAGCAGTTCTTC
>.|TRBV5-1|TRBJ1-2|.
CASSLGTPDPGYTF
TGCGCCAGCAGCCTCGGGACTCCAGACCCTGGCTACACCTTC
>TRBD2|TRBV6-5|TRBJ2-7|.
CASSYSGTSGYEQYF
TGTGCCAGCAGTTACTCAGGGACTAGCGGTTACGAGCAGTACTTC
>.|TRBV6-6|TRBJ2-1|.
CASSYIGSAHNEQFF
TGTGCCAGCAGTTACATCGGGAGCGCTCACAATGAGCAGTTCTTC
>TRBD1|TRBV7-3|TRBJ1-2|.
CANENPPTGAQDYGYTF
TGTGCCAACGAAAACCCTCCGACAGGGGCACAAGATTATGGCTACACCTTC
>TRBD2|TRBV27|TRBJ2-3|.
CASTASGPYTQYF
TGTGCCAGCACAGCTAGCGGGCCCTATACGCAGTATTTT
>.|TRBV7-2|TRBJ2-3|.
CASSLVLGASTDTQYF
TGTGCCAGCAGCTTAGTTCTGGGGGCGAGCACAGATACGCAGTATTTT
>TRBD1|TRBV5-1|TRBJ2-3|.
CASSLAGQGRIDTQYF
TGCGCCAGCAGCTTGGCCGGACAGGGGAGAATTGATACGCAGTATTTT
>.|TRBV5-4|TRBJ1-2|.
CASSFKTPNYGYTF
TGTGCCAGCAGTTTCAAGACACCTAACTATGGCTACACCTTC